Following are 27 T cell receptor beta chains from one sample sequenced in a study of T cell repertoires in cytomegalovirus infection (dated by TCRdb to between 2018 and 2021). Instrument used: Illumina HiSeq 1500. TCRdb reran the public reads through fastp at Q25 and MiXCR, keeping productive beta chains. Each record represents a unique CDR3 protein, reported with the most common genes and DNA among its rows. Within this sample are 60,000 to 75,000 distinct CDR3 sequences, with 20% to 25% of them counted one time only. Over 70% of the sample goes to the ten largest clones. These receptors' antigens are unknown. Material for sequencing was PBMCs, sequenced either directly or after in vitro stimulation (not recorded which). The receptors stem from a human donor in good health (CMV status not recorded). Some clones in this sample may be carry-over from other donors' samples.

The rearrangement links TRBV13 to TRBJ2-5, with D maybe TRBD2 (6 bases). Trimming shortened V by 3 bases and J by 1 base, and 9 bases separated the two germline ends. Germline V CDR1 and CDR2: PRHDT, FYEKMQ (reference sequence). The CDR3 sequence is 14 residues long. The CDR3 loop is CASSFGTLQETQYF. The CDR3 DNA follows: TGTGCCAGCAGCTTCGGGACTCTCCAAGAGACCCAGTACTTC.

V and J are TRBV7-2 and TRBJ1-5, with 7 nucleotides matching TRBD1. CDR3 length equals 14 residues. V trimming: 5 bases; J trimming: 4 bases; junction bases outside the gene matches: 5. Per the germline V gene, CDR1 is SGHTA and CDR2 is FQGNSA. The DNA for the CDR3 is TGTGCCAGCAGCCGGGACAGCCAGAATCAGCCCCAGCATTTT. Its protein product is CASSRDSQNQPQHF.

CDR3 DNA: TGCAGCGTCCTTCTACAGGGGGCTTACGAGCAGTACGTC. This sequence encodes CSVLLQGAYEQYV. The chain is built from TRBV29-1 and TRBJ2-7; 9 bases match TRBD1. V shed 6 bases, J shed 4 bases, and the junction held 7 bases outside the gene matches. Germline values: CDR1 SQVTM, CDR2 ANQGSEA. The CDR3 runs 13 residues.

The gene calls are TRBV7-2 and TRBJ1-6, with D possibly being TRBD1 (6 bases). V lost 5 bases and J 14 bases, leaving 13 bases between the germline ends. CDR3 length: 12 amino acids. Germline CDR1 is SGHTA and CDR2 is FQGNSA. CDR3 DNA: TGTACCAGCAGCCCTAGGGGGGGGGCCCTCCACTTT. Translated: CTSSPRGGALHF. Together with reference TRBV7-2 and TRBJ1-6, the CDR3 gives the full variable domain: GAGVSQSPSNKVTEKGKDVELRCDPISGHTALYWYRQSLGQGLEFLIYFQGNSAPDKSGLPSDRFSAERTGGSVSTLTIQRTQQEDSAVYLCTSSPRGGALHFGNGTRLTVT.

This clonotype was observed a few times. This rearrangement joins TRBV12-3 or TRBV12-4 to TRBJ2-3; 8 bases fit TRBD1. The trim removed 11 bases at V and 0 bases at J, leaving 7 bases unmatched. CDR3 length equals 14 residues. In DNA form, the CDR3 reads TGTGCCGCAGGGGGCGGACTTAGCACAGATACGCAGTATTTT. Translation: CAAGGGLSTDTQYF.

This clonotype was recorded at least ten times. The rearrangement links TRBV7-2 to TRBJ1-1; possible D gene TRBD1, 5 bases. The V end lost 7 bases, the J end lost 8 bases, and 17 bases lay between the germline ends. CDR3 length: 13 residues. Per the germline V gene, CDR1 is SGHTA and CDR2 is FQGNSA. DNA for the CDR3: TGTGCCAGCACAACTCCTCCAGGGAAAGAAGCTTTCTTT. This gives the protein CASTTPPGKEAFF.

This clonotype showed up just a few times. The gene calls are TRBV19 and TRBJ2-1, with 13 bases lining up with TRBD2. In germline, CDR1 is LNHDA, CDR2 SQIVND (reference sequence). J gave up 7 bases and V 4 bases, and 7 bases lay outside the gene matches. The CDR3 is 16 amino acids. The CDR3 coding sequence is TGTGCCAGTAGTACCCTACTAGCGGGAGGGAGGAATGAGCAGTTCTTC. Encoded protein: CASSTLLAGGRNEQFF.

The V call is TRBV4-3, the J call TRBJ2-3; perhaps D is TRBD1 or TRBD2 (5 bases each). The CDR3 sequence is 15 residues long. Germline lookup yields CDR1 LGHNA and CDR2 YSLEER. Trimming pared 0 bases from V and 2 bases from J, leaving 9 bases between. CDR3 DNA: TGCGCCAGCAGCCAAGATATTGGGACCACAGATACGCAGTATTTT. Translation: CASSQDIGTTDTQYF.

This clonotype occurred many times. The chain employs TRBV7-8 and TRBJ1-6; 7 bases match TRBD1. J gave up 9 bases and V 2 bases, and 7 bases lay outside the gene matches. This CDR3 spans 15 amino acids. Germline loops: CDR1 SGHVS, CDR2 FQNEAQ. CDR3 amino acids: CASSLRQGWGSPLHF. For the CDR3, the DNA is TGTGCCAGCAGCTTACGACAGGGTTGGGGTTCACCCCTCCACTTT.

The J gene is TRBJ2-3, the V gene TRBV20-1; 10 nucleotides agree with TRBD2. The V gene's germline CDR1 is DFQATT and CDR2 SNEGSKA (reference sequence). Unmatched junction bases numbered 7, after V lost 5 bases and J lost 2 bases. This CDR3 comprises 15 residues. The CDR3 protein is CSAQWGLAYTDTQYF. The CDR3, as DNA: TGCAGTGCTCAGTGGGGACTAGCGTACACAGATACGCAGTATTTT.

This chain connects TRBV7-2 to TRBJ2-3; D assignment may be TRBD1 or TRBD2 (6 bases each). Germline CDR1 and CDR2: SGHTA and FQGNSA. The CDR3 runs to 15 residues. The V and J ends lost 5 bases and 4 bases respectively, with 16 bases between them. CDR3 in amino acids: CASSPQGGTPDTQYF. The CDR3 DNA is TGTGCCAGCAGCCCCCAAGGCGGGACACCAGATACGCAGTATTTT.

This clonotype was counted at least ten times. The CDR3 region is CASRLGGSSYNEQFF. The CDR3 DNA reads TGTGCCAGCAGGCTAGGTGGGAGCTCCTACAATGAGCAGTTCTTC. V and J are TRBV7-2 and TRBJ2-1; TRBD2 is a possible D gene (5 bases). This CDR3 contains 15 residues. V lost 6 bases and J 0 bases, leaving 12 bases between the germline ends. Germline CDR1 SGHTA, CDR2 FQGNSA.

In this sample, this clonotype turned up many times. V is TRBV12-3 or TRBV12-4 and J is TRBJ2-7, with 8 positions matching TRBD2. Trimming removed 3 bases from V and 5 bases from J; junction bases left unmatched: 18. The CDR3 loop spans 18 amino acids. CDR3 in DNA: TGTGCCAGCAGTTTGTCCCCCCAAAGCGGGAGTAGGCTAGACGAGCAGTACTTC. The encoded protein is CASSLSPQSGSRLDEQYF.

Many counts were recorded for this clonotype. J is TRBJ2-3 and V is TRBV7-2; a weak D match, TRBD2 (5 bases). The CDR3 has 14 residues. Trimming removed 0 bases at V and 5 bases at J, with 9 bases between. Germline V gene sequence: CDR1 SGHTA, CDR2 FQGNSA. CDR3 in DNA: TGTGCCAGCAGCTTAGCGTCGGGGTTAGATACGCAGTATTTT. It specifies CASSLASGLDTQYF.

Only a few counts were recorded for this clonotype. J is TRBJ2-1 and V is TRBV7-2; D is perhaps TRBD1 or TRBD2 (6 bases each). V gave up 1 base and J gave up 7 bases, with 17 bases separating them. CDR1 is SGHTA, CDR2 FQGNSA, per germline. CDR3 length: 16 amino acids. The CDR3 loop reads CASSLDLGGSVNEQFF. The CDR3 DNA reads TGTGCCAGCAGCTTAGATCTAGGGGGGTCGGTGAATGAGCAGTTCTTC.

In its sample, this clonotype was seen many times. CDR3 sequence reads: CASSLAWDRGHSGELFF. The CDR3 DNA reads TGTGCCAGCAGCTTAGCTTGGGACAGGGGGCATTCCGGGGAGCTGTTTTTT. This chain joins TRBV7-9 and TRBJ2-2; 12 bases fit TRBD1. Germline CDR1 SEHNR, CDR2 FQNEAQ (reference sequence). The CDR3 runs 17 residues. With V trimmed by 0 bases and J by 6 bases, 5 bases remained unmatched.

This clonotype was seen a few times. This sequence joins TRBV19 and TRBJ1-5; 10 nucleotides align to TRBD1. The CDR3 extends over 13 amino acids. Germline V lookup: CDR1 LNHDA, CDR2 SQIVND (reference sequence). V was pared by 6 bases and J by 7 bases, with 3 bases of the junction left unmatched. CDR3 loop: CASRGQGSQPQHF. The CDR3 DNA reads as TGTGCCAGTAGGGGACAGGGGTCGCAGCCCCAGCATTTT.

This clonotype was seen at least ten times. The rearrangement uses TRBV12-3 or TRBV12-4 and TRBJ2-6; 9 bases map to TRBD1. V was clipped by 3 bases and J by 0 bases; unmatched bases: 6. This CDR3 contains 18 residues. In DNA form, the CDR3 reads TGTGCCAGCAGTTTCAGGGGACAGGGAATCTCTGGGGCCAACGTCCTGACTTTC. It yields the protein CASSFRGQGISGANVLTF.

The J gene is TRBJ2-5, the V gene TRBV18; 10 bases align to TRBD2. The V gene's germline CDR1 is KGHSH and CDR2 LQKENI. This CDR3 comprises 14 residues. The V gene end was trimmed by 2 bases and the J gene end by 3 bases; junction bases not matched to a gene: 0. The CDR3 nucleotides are TGTGCCAGCTCACCAGGACTAGCGGAAGAGACCCAGTACTTC. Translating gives CASSPGLAEETQYF.

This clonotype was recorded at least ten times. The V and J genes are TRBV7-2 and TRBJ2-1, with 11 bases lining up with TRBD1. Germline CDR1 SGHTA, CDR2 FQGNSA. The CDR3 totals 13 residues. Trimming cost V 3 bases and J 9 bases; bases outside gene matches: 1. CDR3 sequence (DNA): TGTGCCAGCAGCTTGGACAGGGGGCCTGAGCAGTTCTTC. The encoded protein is CASSLDRGPEQFF.

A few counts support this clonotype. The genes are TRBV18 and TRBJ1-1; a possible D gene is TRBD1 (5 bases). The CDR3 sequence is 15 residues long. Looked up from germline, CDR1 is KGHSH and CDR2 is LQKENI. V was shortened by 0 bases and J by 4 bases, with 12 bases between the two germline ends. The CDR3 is CASSPPGGEGTEAFF. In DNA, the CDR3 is TGTGCCAGCTCACCACCTGGGGGAGAGGGCACTGAAGCTTTCTTT.

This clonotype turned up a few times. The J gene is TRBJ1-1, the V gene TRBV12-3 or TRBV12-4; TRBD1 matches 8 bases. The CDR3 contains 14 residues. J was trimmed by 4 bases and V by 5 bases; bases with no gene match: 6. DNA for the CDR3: TGTGCCAGCAGTATCCAGACAGGGGCCACTGAAGCTTTCTTT. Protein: CASSIQTGATEAFF.

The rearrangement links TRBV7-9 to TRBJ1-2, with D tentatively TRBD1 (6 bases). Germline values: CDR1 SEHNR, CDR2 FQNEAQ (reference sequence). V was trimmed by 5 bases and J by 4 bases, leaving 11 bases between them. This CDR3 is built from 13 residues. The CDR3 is CASSTGTPYGYTF. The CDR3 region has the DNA TGTGCCAGCAGCACCGGGACACCCTATGGCTACACCTTC.

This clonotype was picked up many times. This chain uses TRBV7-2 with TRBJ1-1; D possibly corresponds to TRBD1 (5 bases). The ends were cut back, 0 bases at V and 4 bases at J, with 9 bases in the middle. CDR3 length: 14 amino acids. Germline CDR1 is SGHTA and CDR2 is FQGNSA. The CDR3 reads CASSLATVFTEAFF. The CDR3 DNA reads TGTGCCAGCAGCTTAGCGACAGTCTTCACTGAAGCTTTCTTT.

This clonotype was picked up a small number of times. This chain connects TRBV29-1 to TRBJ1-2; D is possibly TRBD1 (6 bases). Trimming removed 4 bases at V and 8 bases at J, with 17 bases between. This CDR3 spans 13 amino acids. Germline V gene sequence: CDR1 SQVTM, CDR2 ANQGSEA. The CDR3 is CSVADRQPRGYTF. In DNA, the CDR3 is TGCAGCGTTGCGGACAGACAACCCCGCGGCTACACCTTC. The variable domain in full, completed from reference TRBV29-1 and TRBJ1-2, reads SAVISQKPSRDICQRGTSLTIQCQVDSQVTMMFWYRQQPGQSLTLIATANQGSEATYESGFVIDKFPISRPNLTFSTLTVSNMSPEDSSIYLCSVADRQPRGYTFGSGTRLTVV.

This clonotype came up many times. DNA of the CDR3: TGTGCCAGCAGCCCCCGACAGGGGGCCAGAAACACCATATATTTT. Protein product: CASSPRQGARNTIYF. The V gene is TRBV7-8, the J gene TRBJ1-3, with TRBD1 identical over 10 bases. With V trimmed by 5 bases and J by 5 bases, 6 bases remained unmatched. CDR3 length equals 15 residues. Germline V CDR1 and CDR2: SGHVS, FQNEAQ.

DNA of the CDR3: TGTGCCAGCACACTCCCCGGGCGTGTGGTGGATGAGCAGTTCTTC. Protein: CASTLPGRVVDEQFF. The rearrangement links TRBV28 to TRBJ2-1, with D hard to call. In germline, CDR1 is MDHEN, CDR2 SYDVKM. Trimming took 7 bases from V and 8 from J, leaving 21 bases between them. The CDR3 is made up of 15 amino acids. The full variable domain, with the rest looked up from reference TRBV28 and TRBJ2-1, is DVKVTQSSRYLVKRTGEKVFLECVQDMDHENMFWYRQDPGLGLRLIYFSYDVKMKEKGDIPEGYSVSREKKERFSLILESASTNQTSMYLCASTLPGRVVDEQFFGPGTRLTVL.